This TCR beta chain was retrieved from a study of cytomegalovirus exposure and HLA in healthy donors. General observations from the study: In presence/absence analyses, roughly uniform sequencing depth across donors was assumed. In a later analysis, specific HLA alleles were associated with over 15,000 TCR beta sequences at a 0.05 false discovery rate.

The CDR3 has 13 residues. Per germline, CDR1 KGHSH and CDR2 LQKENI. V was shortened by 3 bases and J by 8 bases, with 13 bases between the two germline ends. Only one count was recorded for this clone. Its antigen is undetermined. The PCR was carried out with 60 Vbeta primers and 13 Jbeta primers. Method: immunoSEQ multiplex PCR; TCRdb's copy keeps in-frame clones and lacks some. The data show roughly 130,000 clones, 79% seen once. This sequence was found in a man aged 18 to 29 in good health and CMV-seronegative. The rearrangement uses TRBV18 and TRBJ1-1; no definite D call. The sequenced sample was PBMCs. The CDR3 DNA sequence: TGTGCCAGCTCACCCCGCTTCGAGGGAGAAGCTTTCTTT. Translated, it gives CASSPRFEGEAFF.